Shown below are 28 T cell receptor beta chains from a single sample sequenced in a study of cytomegalovirus exposure and HLA in healthy donors. Primers for the PCR totalled 60 Vbeta and 13 Jbeta. TCRdb keeps only in-frame clones here, not all; method: immunoSEQ multiplex PCR. Of about 280,000 clones in the sample, around 90% were seen once. The specimen sequenced was PBMCs. Receptor source: a woman between 18 and 30 years old in good health and CMV-seronegative.

V gene TRBV2 combines with J gene TRBJ2-5; TRBD2 agrees at 13 bases. In germline, CDR1 is SNHLY, CDR2 FYNNEI. The CDR3 totals 15 residues. Trimming took 7 bases from V and 2 from J; bases not matched to a gene: 4. The CDR3: CASKGLAGKQETQYF. The CDR3 region has the DNA TGTGCCAGCAAGGGACTAGCGGGGAAACAAGAGACCCAGTACTTC.

This chain links TRBV5-1 with TRBJ2-1, with 15 bases fitting TRBD2. Germline-derived CDR1 and CDR2 are SGHRS and YFSETQ. This CDR3 region has 19 residues. The trim removed 6 bases at V and 5 bases at J, leaving 15 bases unmatched. The CDR3 DNA sequence: TGCGCCAGCATCTCTTTCCCGGGACTAGCGGGGGGCGAGCACAATGAGCAGTTCTTC. Translation gives CASISFPGLAGGEHNEQFF.

This rearrangement joins TRBV6-1 to TRBJ2-7; 9 bases line up with TRBD1. The CDR3 contains 16 residues. CDR1 and CDR2 (germline): MNHNS, SASEGT. Trimming removed 4 bases from V and 1 base from J; junction bases left unmatched: 8. CDR3 nucleotide sequence: TGTGCCAGCAGTGCTAATGTTGGGACAGGGTCCTACGAGCAGTACTTC. Translated, it gives CASSANVGTGSYEQYF.

The CDR3 is CASSLGASGGAETQYF. Written as DNA, the CDR3 is TGCGCCAGCAGCTTGGGGGCTAGCGGGGGGGCTGAGACCCAGTACTTC. The V gene is TRBV5-1, the J gene TRBJ2-5, with 12 nucleotides matching TRBD2. The CDR3 runs to 16 residues. Germline CDR1 is SGHRS and CDR2 is YFSETQ. Trimming took 0 bases from V and 5 from J; bases not matched to a gene: 5.

This clone appeared a single time. The chain couples TRBV27 to TRBJ2-7; 7 bases map to TRBD2. In germline, CDR1 is MNHEY, CDR2 SMNVEV (reference sequence). With V trimmed by 1 base and J by 2 bases, 8 bases remained unmatched. The CDR3 contains 16 residues. The CDR3 DNA sequence: TGTGCCAGCAGTTTATTGGGGGGGGTAAAAACCTACGAGCAGTACTTC. This gives the protein CASSLLGGVKTYEQYF.

V usage is TRBV7-7 and J usage is TRBJ2-1; 10 bases match TRBD2. The germline V gene has CDR1 SSHAT and CDR2 FNYEAQ (reference sequence). V shed 3 bases, J shed 8 bases, and the junction held 7 bases outside the gene matches. The CDR3 sequence is 15 residues long. The CDR3 region has the DNA TGTGCCAGCAGCTTGCAAGCGGGGGGGAGGCATGAGCAGTTCTTC. It is translated as CASSLQAGGRHEQFF.

The J gene is TRBJ1-1, the V gene TRBV18; 7 nucleotides align to TRBD1. This CDR3 contains 16 residues. The J segment lost 1 base and the V segment lost 4 bases, leaving 9 bases of the junction unmatched. The germline gives CDR1 KGHSH, CDR2 LQKENI. CDR3 nucleotides: TGTGCCAGCTCACAAAAACTCGGGACAGCGAACACTGAAGCTTTCTTT. Its protein is CASSQKLGTANTEAFF.

The chain joins TRBV25-1 to TRBJ1-2, with D perhaps TRBD1 (5 bases). The V gene's germline CDR1 is MGHDK and CDR2 SYGVNS. The CDR3 is made up of 15 amino acids. V lost 6 bases to trimming and J lost 0 bases, with 14 bases between them. CDR3 coding DNA: TGTGCCAGCAGGGGGGGGGTTGGAGCTAACTATGGCTACACCTTC. This gives the protein CASRGGVGANYGYTF.

For this clone: At the DNA level, this CDR3 is encoded by other sequences in the same sample as well. The genes are TRBV9 and TRBJ2-5; 7 nucleotides line up with TRBD2. With 0 bases clipped from V and 1 base from J, the junction kept 0 bases outside the gene matches. Per germline, CDR1 SGDLS and CDR2 YYNGEE. The CDR3 is 14 residues long. This CDR3 reads CASSVGGGQETQYF. Written as DNA, the CDR3 is TGTGCCAGCAGCGTAGGCGGGGGCCAAGAGACCCAGTACTTC.

The rearrangement joins TRBV19 to TRBJ2-1, with D possibly being TRBD2 (5 bases). This CDR3 is 14 amino acids long. Germline V gene lookup returns CDR1 LNHDA and CDR2 SQIVND (reference sequence). Trimming shortened V by 2 bases and J by 5 bases, and 10 bases separated the two germline ends. The CDR3 loop reads CASSIPGRNNEQFF. CDR3 coding DNA: TGTGCCAGTAGTATACCGGGGAGAAACAATGAGCAGTTCTTC. Based on the CDR3 plus reference TRBV19 and TRBJ2-1, the full variable domain is DGGITQSPKYLFRKEGQNVTLSCEQNLNHDAMYWYRQDPGQGLRLIYYSQIVNDFQKGDIAEGYSVSREKKESFPLTVTSAQKNPTAFYLCASSIPGRNNEQFFGPGTRLTVL.

As DNA, the CDR3 is TGTGCCAGCAGACAAACAGTGACCGGGGAGCTGTTTTTT. Amino acids: CASRQTVTGELFF. The rearrangement links TRBV7-7 to TRBJ2-2; D is uncertain. Trimming pared 6 bases from V and 5 bases from J, leaving 10 bases between. In germline, CDR1 is SSHAT, CDR2 FNYEAQ (reference sequence). CDR3 length equals 13 residues. Full variable domain (rest looked up from reference TRBV7-7 and TRBJ2-2): GAGVSQSPRYKVTKRGQDVTLRCDPISSHATLYWYQQALGQGPEFLTYFNYEAQPDKSGLPSDRFSAERPEGSISTLTIQRTEQRDSAMYRCASRQTVTGELFFGEGSRLTVL.

A remark on this clone: One end of the junction is discordant with germline, which a read error may explain. The rearrangement joins TRBV7-9 to TRBJ2-1; D remains unclear. The germline V gene has CDR1 SEHNR and CDR2 FQNEAQ (reference sequence). The CDR3 is made up of 12 amino acids. The CDR3 reads CASSLAYDEQFF. CDR3 nucleotide sequence: TGTGCCAGCAGCTTAGCCTACGATGAGCAGTTCTTC.

Of note for this clone: The junction differs from germline at one of its ends, possibly a read error. The CDR3 spells CSSSRGGYGYTF. The CDR3 DNA follows: TGTTCCAGCAGCCGGGGGGGGTATGGCTACACCTTC. The chain employs TRBV7-9 and TRBJ1-2, with D possibly being TRBD1 (5 bases). Germline V lookup: CDR1 SEHNR, CDR2 FQNEAQ (reference sequence). The CDR3 runs 12 residues.

V usage is TRBV4-2 and J usage is TRBJ1-1; D might be TRBD1 (6 bases). The CDR3 loop spans 16 amino acids. V lost 3 bases and J lost 4, with 18 bases in between. Germline lookup yields CDR1 LGHNA and CDR2 YNFKEQ. The CDR3 loop is CASSHARGQGSTEAFF. For the CDR3, the DNA is TGTGCCAGCAGCCATGCGCGGGGGCAAGGTTCCACTGAAGCTTTCTTT.

This clone was observed a few times. At one of its ends the junction is not consistent with the germline gene, which may arise from a read error. The chain recombines TRBV6-5 with TRBJ2-5, with 9 bases aligning to TRBD2. This CDR3 region has 12 residues. The V gene's germline CDR1 is MNHEY and CDR2 SVGAGI. The CDR3 here is CASSLPSSGAHF. The CDR3 DNA reads TGTGCCAGCAGCCTACCCTCTAGCGGGGCCCACTTC.

The J gene is TRBJ2-2, the V gene TRBV27, with D perhaps matching TRBD1 (6 bases). The CDR3 is made up of 17 amino acids. The V gene's germline CDR1 is MNHEY and CDR2 SMNVEV (reference sequence). The V end was cut by 6 bases, the J end by 1 base, with 18 bases between. The CDR3 DNA reads TGTGCCAGCAGGAGGGGTACTGAACAGGGGAACACCGGGGAGCTGTTTTTT. Translated, it gives CASRRGTEQGNTGELFF.

Written as DNA, the CDR3 is TGTGCCAGCTCCCCTCTCGACGAGCAGTACTTC. The encoded protein is CASSPLDEQYF. The J gene is TRBJ2-7, the V gene TRBV18; D is uncertain. This CDR3 has 11 residues. Trimming pared 6 bases from V and 5 bases from J, leaving 8 bases between. Germline assignment: CDR1 KGHSH and CDR2 LQKENI.

The chain combines TRBV6-5 with TRBJ2-7, with 9 bases aligning to TRBD2. Per the germline V gene, CDR1 is MNHEY and CDR2 is SVGAGI. The CDR3 has 15 amino acids. Trimming removed 1 base from V and 1 base from J; junction bases left unmatched: 2. CDR3 DNA: TGTGCCAGCAGTTACTGGCGGGGGGGATCCTACGAGCAGTACTTC. Protein: CASSYWRGGSYEQYF.

V usage is TRBV15 and J usage is TRBJ1-4; 8 nucleotides align to TRBD1. Trimming took 5 bases from V and 7 from J; bases not matched to a gene: 6. This CDR3 comprises 14 residues. Germline CDR1 is LNHNV and CDR2 is YYDKDF (reference sequence). CDR3 sequence (DNA): TGTGCCACCAGCCTCGACAGGGGCCGTGAAAAACTGTTTTTT. Its translation is CATSLDRGREKLFF. The full variable domain, its missing parts supplied by reference TRBV15 and TRBJ1-4, is DAMVIQNPRYQVTQFGKPVTLSCSQTLNHNVMYWYQQKSSQAPKLLFHYYDKDFNNEADTPDNFQSRRPNTSFCFLDIRSPGLGDTAMYLCATSLDRGREKLFFGSGTQLSVL.

The chain links TRBV6-6 to TRBJ2-1, with TRBD1 matching 7 bases. The CDR3 loop spans 16 amino acids. V was clipped by 7 bases and J by 7 bases; unmatched bases: 16. The germline CDR1 and CDR2 sequences are MNHNY and SVGAGI (reference sequence). The CDR3 region has the DNA TGTGCCAGCATTGATTACAGGGGACCCGATTCGAATGAGCAGTTCTTC. This sequence encodes CASIDYRGPDSNEQFF.

This clone turned up a few times. The chain links TRBV6-5 to TRBJ1-5; 8 bases fit TRBD1. Germline CDR1 is MNHEY and CDR2 is SVGAGI. Trimming removed 2 bases from V and 6 bases from J; junction bases left unmatched: 6. The CDR3 extends over 15 amino acids. The CDR3 sequence is CASSYGQGASQPQHF. CDR3 DNA: TGTGCCAGCAGTTACGGCCAGGGGGCTAGTCAGCCCCAGCATTTT.

The chain uses TRBV5-4 and TRBJ2-3; TRBD2 matches 9 bases. The V gene end was trimmed by 10 bases and the J gene end by 2 bases; junction bases not matched to a gene: 11. The CDR3 has 15 amino acids. Germline lookup yields CDR1 SGHNT and CDR2 YYREEE (reference sequence). CDR3 in amino acids: CACRRAGGTTDTQYF. CDR3 sequence (DNA): TGTGCCTGCCGGAGGGCGGGGGGGACCACAGATACGCAGTATTTT.

In DNA, the CDR3 is TGTGCCAGTAGTATTCAGGGACTAGCGAACTCCTACGAGCAGTACTTC. Amino acids: CASSIQGLANSYEQYF. This sequence joins TRBV19 and TRBJ2-7; 10 bases align to TRBD2. Germline CDR1 and CDR2: LNHDA and SQIVND (reference sequence). This CDR3 contains 16 residues. Germline trimming cut 3 bases from V and 0 bases from J; bases unmatched to any gene: 5.

As concerns this clone: The junction differs from germline at one of its ends, possibly a read error. The V and J genes are TRBV7-7 and TRBJ2-7, with TRBD1 matching over 8 bases. Germline V gene lookup returns CDR1 SSHAT and CDR2 FNYEAQ (reference sequence). The CDR3 totals 12 residues. Here the CDR3 reads CASSLTGGEQYF. DNA for the CDR3: TGTGCTAGCAGCTTAACAGGGGGCGAGCAGTACTTC.

CDR3 sequence (DNA): TGTGCCTCCCAAAGGGGGGGCTCCTACAATGAGCAGTTCTTC. Protein product: CASQRGGSYNEQFF. J is TRBJ2-1 and V is TRBV25-1; possibly TRBD2 for D (7 bases). There are 14 residues in the CDR3. Trimming pared 11 bases from V and 0 bases from J, leaving 14 bases between. The germline gives CDR1 MGHDK, CDR2 SYGVNS. The full variable domain, rest sourced from reference TRBV25-1 and TRBJ2-1, is EADIYQTPRYLVIGTGKKITLECSQTMGHDKMYWYQQDPGMELHLIHYSYGVNSTEKGDLSSESTVSRIRTEHFPLTLESARPSHTSQYLCASQRGGSYNEQFFGPGTRLTVL.

The rearrangement uses TRBV6-1 and TRBJ1-1, with 8 bases fitting TRBD1. V gave up 1 base and J gave up 5 bases; unmatched junction bases: 9. Germline CDR1 is MNHNS and CDR2 is SASEGT. The CDR3 runs to 16 residues. CDR3 residues: CASSEEGNRGYTEAFF. CDR3 DNA: TGTGCCAGCAGTGAAGAGGGGAACAGGGGGTATACTGAAGCTTTCTTT.

This rearrangement joins TRBV19 to TRBJ2-1, with D possibly matching TRBD2 (7 bases). There are 15 residues in the CDR3. CDR1 is LNHDA, CDR2 SQIVND, per germline (reference sequence). Trimming left V 8 bases short and J 6 bases short, with 20 bases between. The CDR3 sequence is CASESSGRGPNEQFF. The CDR3 DNA sequence: TGTGCCAGTGAGTCCTCTGGGCGGGGGCCCAATGAGCAGTTCTTC. Based on the CDR3 plus reference TRBV19 and TRBJ2-1, the full variable domain is DGGITQSPKYLFRKEGQNVTLSCEQNLNHDAMYWYRQDPGQGLRLIYYSQIVNDFQKGDIAEGYSVSREKKESFPLTVTSAQKNPTAFYLCASESSGRGPNEQFFGPGTRLTVL.

The chain has TRBV4-2 and TRBJ2-2, with 14 nucleotides matching TRBD2. Germline V gives CDR1 LGHNA, CDR2 YNFKEQ. V was pared by 4 bases and J by 4 bases, with 5 bases of the junction left unmatched. The CDR3 runs to 17 residues. CDR3 protein: CASSLGLAGGITGELFF. The DNA for the CDR3 is TGTGCCAGCAGCCTTGGACTAGCGGGGGGTATCACCGGGGAGCTGTTTTTT.